These 20 T cell receptor beta chains were sequenced from one sample in a study of blood T cell repertoires in COVID-19. Some clones are missing from TCRdb's copy, which holds only in-frame ones; the method was immunoSEQ multiplex PCR. This sample has 250,000 to 350,000 clones, with 90% found just once. The sample comprised peripheral blood. The receptor set was obtained from a young woman with COVID-19, enrolled during active disease.

The chain uses TRBV9 and TRBJ2-1; 9 bases are shared with TRBD2. Per the germline V gene, CDR1 is SGDLS and CDR2 is YYNGEE. V was pared by 2 bases and J by 6 bases, with 3 bases of the junction left unmatched. There are 14 residues in the CDR3. CDR3: CASSVGGRVNEQFF. In DNA, the CDR3 is TGTGCCAGCAGCGTTGGCGGGAGGGTCAATGAGCAGTTCTTC.

The J gene is TRBJ2-3, the V gene TRBV10-1, with TRBD2 matching 11 bases. With V trimmed by 6 bases and J by 5 bases, 10 bases remained unmatched. This CDR3 has 16 residues. From germline, CDR1 is WNHNN and CDR2 SYGVQD (reference sequence). CDR3 DNA: TGCGCCAGCAGAGGACTAGCGGGCACCGTTGGAGATACGCAGTATTTT. Amino acid sequence: CASRGLAGTVGDTQYF.

The chain carries TRBV6-5 and TRBJ2-2; D might be TRBD2 (5 bases). Germline CDR1 is MNHEY and CDR2 is SVGAGI. V was pared by 7 bases and J by 3 bases, with 12 bases between. The CDR3 totals 14 residues. Here the CDR3 DNA reads TGTGCCAGCAACCTCCACGGGGACACCGGGGAGCTGTTTTTT. This sequence encodes CASNLHGDTGELFF.

This chain joins TRBV10-1 and TRBJ2-4, with D possibly matching TRBD1 (5 bases). V was cut by 2 bases and J by 4 bases, with 12 bases left in between. The CDR3 covers 15 residues. From germline, CDR1 is WNHNN and CDR2 SYGVQD (reference sequence). The CDR3 sequence: CASSEGDRAKNIQYF. In DNA, the CDR3 is TGCGCCAGCAGTGAGGGAGACAGAGCAAAAAACATTCAGTACTTC.

The chain is built from TRBV2 and TRBJ2-1, with TRBD2 matching 12 bases. Germline V gene lookup returns CDR1 SNHLY and CDR2 FYNNEI. Losses at the gene ends were 7 bases for V and 5 bases for J; bases not matched to a gene: 6. The CDR3 sequence is 15 residues long. DNA for the CDR3: TGTGCCAGCACCCCGACTAGCGGGAGAAACAATGAGCAGTTCTTC. This codes for CASTPTSGRNNEQFF.

The genes are TRBV24-1 and TRBJ1-1; D possibly corresponds to TRBD1 (5 bases). CDR3 length: 13 residues. Germline CDR1 reads KGHDR; CDR2 reads SFDVKD. V lost 5 bases, J lost 3 bases, and 9 bases lay in between. CDR3 region: CATSGGGYTEAFF. Here the CDR3 DNA reads TGTGCCACCAGTGGGGGGGGATACACTGAAGCTTTCTTT.

This chain joins TRBV5-4 and TRBJ1-2, with TRBD1 identical over 7 bases. Germline V gene lookup returns CDR1 SGHNT and CDR2 YYREEE (reference sequence). The CDR3 runs to 15 residues. V shed 0 bases and J 5 bases; nucleotides not matched to a gene: 7. The CDR3 region is CASSLGGKGAYGYTF. CDR3 in DNA: TGTGCCAGCAGCTTGGGCGGAAAGGGGGCGTATGGCTACACCTTC. The complete variable domain, with remaining parts taken from reference TRBV5-4 and TRBJ1-2, reads ETGVTQSPTHLIKTRGQQVTLRCSSQSGHNTVSWYQQALGQGPQFIFQYYREEENGRGNFPPRFSGLQFPNYSSELNVNALELDDSALYLCASSLGGKGAYGYTFGSGTRLTVV.

The gene calls are TRBV4-2 and TRBJ1-2; TRBD1 agrees at 9 bases. With 2 bases clipped from V and 4 bases from J, the junction kept 8 bases outside the gene matches. CDR1 LGHNA and CDR2 YNFKEQ come from the germline V gene. The CDR3 is made up of 16 amino acids. CDR3 sequence (DNA): TGTGCCAGCAGCCAATCCCTGGAGACAGGGGGCTATGGCTACACCTTC. Translation gives CASSQSLETGGYGYTF.

This clone was found a few times. The rearrangement uses TRBV5-1 and TRBJ2-3, with TRBD1 matching over 9 bases. The length of the CDR3 is 16 residues. After removal of 7 bases from V and 0 bases from J, the junction contained 9 bases not matched to a gene. Germline CDR1 SGHRS, CDR2 YFSETQ. The CDR3 loop is CASADGTGPSTDTQYF. The CDR3 DNA reads as TGCGCCAGCGCTGACGGGACAGGGCCTAGCACAGATACGCAGTATTTT.

This chain connects TRBV12-5 to TRBJ2-3; D gene unclear. With 5 bases removed from V and 4 bases from J, the gap between germline ends came to 7 bases. CDR1 is LGHNT, CDR2 FRNRAP, per germline. This CDR3 comprises 12 residues. In DNA form, the CDR3 reads TGTGCTAGTGGTCCCCGGGCAGATACGCAGTATTTT. Translation gives CASGPRADTQYF.

This chain uses TRBV12-2 with TRBJ2-5; no DNA check was done on the table's D call, TRBD2. TRBV12-2 is marked as a pseudogene. The CDR3 has 20 residues. This chain's CDR3 is CASRLRPGGERTRREETQYF. DNA for the CDR3: TGTGCAAGTCGCTTACGCCCGGGGGGTGAACGGACCCGAAGGGAAGAGACCCAGTACTTC.

The genes are TRBV5-6 and TRBJ2-5, with TRBD2 identical over 13 bases. Germline V CDR1 and CDR2: SGHDT, YYEEEE. There are 15 residues in the CDR3. The junction had 0 bases not matched to a gene; V was cut back by 3 bases and J by 1 base. The DNA for the CDR3 is TGTGCCAGCAGCTGGACTAGCGGGAGCCAAGAGACCCAGTACTTC. Translation: CASSWTSGSQETQYF. The full variable domain, rest sourced from reference TRBV5-6 and TRBJ2-5, is DAGVTQSPTHLIKTRGQQVTLRCSPKSGHDTVSWYQQALGQGPQFIFQYYEEEERQRGNFPDRFSGHQFPNYSSELNVNALLLGDSALYLCASSWTSGSQETQYFGPGTRLLVL.

The genes are TRBV30 and TRBJ2-3; possible D gene TRBD2, 6 bases. V was shortened by 1 base and J by 6 bases, with 11 bases between the two germline ends. CDR3 length equals 13 residues. Germline V CDR1 and CDR2: GTSNPN, SVGIG (reference sequence). CDR3 protein: CAWSGGRQDTQYF. DNA of the CDR3: TGTGCCTGGAGTGGAGGGAGGCAGGATACGCAGTATTTT.

The chain uses TRBV11-2 and TRBJ1-1; D gene uncertain. CDR1 is SGHAT, CDR2 FQNNGV, per germline. Trimming pared 7 bases from V and 7 bases from J, leaving 10 bases between. The CDR3 is 11 amino acids. The CDR3, as DNA: TGTGCCAGCACGCTACTGTTTGAAGCTTTCTTT. This sequence encodes CASTLLFEAFF.

V is TRBV27 and J is TRBJ2-5; 10 bases fit TRBD1. Per germline, CDR1 MNHEY and CDR2 SMNVEV (reference sequence). The CDR3 consists of 12 residues. The trim removed 6 bases at V and 8 bases at J, leaving 3 bases unmatched. CDR3 nucleotides: TGTGCCAGCAGGCGGGACAGGGGAACCCAGTACTTC. Encoded protein: CASRRDRGTQYF.

V is TRBV11-2 and J is TRBJ2-3; 8 nucleotides align to TRBD2. With 5 bases clipped from V and 0 bases from J, the junction kept 7 bases outside the gene matches. The length of the CDR3 is 16 residues. Germline V gene sequence: CDR1 SGHAT, CDR2 FQNNGV. DNA of the CDR3: TGTGCCAGCAGCCCGACTAGCGTCACTAGCACAGATACGCAGTATTTT. As protein: CASSPTSVTSTDTQYF.

The CDR3 region is CASSGTGTAGNTIYF. As DNA, the CDR3 is TGTGCCAGCAGCGGGACCGGGACAGCTGGAAACACCATATATTTT. V and J are TRBV9 and TRBJ1-3, with TRBD1 matching over 7 bases. CDR3 length: 15 residues. J was trimmed by 2 bases and V by 3 bases; bases with no gene match: 5. Germline V gene sequence: CDR1 SGDLS, CDR2 YYNGEE.

This sequence joins TRBV6-6 and TRBJ1-2; a weak D match, TRBD1 (5 bases). This CDR3 region has 17 residues. The germline gives CDR1 MNHNY, CDR2 SVGAGI (reference sequence). V was trimmed by 5 bases and J by 0 bases, leaving 19 bases between them. The CDR3 sequence: CASSPPPGHVTNYGYTF. CDR3 bases: TGTGCCAGCAGTCCGCCTCCCGGACATGTCACTAACTATGGCTACACCTTC.

V is TRBV28 and J is TRBJ1-5, with D perhaps TRBD1 (5 bases). V gave up 6 bases and J gave up 0 bases, with 12 bases separating them. The CDR3 is 15 amino acids. Per the germline V gene, CDR1 is MDHEN and CDR2 is SYDVKM. CDR3 nucleotides: TGTGCCAGCAGCCTCCCGGGGGTTAGCAATCAGCCCCAGCATTTT. Protein product: CASSLPGVSNQPQHF.

The chain is built from TRBV25-1 and TRBJ2-5; 8 bases are a match to TRBD1. The V gene's germline CDR1 is MGHDK and CDR2 SYGVNS. V shed 1 base, J shed 5 bases, and the junction held 3 bases outside the gene matches. CDR3 length equals 14 residues. CDR3 sequence: CASSEWTGRETQYF. The CDR3 DNA reads as TGTGCCAGCAGTGAATGGACAGGGAGGGAGACCCAGTACTTC.